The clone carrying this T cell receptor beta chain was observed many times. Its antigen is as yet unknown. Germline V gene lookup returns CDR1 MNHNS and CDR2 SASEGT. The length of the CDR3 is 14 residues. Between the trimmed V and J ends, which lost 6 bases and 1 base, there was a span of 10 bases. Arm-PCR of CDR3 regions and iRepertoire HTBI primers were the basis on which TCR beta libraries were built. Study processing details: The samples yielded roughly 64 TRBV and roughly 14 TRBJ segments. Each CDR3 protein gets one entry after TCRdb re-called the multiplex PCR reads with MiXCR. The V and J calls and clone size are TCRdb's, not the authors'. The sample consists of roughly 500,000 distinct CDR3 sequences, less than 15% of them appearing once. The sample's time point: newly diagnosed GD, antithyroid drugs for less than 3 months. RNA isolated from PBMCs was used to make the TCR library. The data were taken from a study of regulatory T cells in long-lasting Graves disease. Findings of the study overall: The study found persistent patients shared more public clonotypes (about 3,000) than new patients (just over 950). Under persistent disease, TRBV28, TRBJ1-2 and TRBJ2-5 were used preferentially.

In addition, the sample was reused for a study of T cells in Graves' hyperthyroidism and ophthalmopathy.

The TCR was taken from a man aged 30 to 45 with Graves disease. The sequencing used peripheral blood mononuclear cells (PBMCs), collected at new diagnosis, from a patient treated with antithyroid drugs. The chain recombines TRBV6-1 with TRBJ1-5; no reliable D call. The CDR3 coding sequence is TGTGCCAGCAGACTCCGGTGGAGCAATCAGCCCCAGCATTTT. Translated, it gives CASRLRWSNQPQHF.